The 18 T cell receptor beta chains listed next were all sequenced from one sample in a study of blood T cell repertoires in COVID-19. Sequencing was performed with immunoSEQ multiplex PCR; in TCRdb, only in-frame clones are kept and a portion is missing. Of some 59,000 clones listed, 60% to 80% are singletons. The sequencing sample was made of peripheral blood. The receptor set was obtained from a man at least 80 years old with active or convalescent COVID-19.

The sample holds a few counts of this clone. The chain uses TRBV3-1 (or the pseudogene TRBV3-2) and TRBJ2-7; D gene ambiguous. Per the germline V gene, CDR1 is LGHDT and CDR2 is YNNKEL (reference sequence). This CDR3 has 14 amino acids. V lost 0 bases to trimming and J lost 5 bases, with 11 bases between them. The CDR3 DNA reads as TGTGCCAGCAGCCAAGACGCGACAATCGACGAGCAGTACTTC. Protein sequence: CASSQDATIDEQYF.

The chain links TRBV5-1 to TRBJ2-5; possible D gene TRBD1, 6 bases. The germline V gene encodes CDR1 SGHRS and CDR2 YFSETQ. This CDR3 spans 14 amino acids. Trimming stripped 3 bases from V and 1 base from J, with 10 bases between. In DNA form, the CDR3 reads TGCGCCAGCAGCTCTACAGGGTTCCAAGAGACCCAGTACTTC. Protein: CASSSTGFQETQYF.

The chain links TRBV30 to TRBJ2-3, with D perhaps TRBD2 (5 bases). This CDR3 is 17 amino acids long. Deletions cut 0 bases from V and 6 bases from J, with 22 bases between. Germline CDR1 is GTSNPN and CDR2 is SVGIG (reference sequence). The CDR3 coding sequence is TGTGCCTGGAGTGTACATTATAGTGGAGGAACCTCCGATACGCAGTATTTT. As protein: CAWSVHYSGGTSDTQYF.

The V gene is TRBV19, the J gene TRBJ1-5; D may be TRBD1 (5 bases). Trimming shortened V by 2 bases and J by 5 bases, and 16 bases separated the two germline ends. The CDR3 totals 16 residues. Germline lookup yields CDR1 LNHDA and CDR2 SQIVND (reference sequence). The CDR3 DNA follows: TGTGCCAGTAGTATATTTGGGGGGGTAGGGGATCAGCCCCAGCATTTT. Its translation is CASSIFGGVGDQPQHF. Variable domain in full (rest from reference TRBV19 and TRBJ1-5): DGGITQSPKYLFRKEGQNVTLSCEQNLNHDAMYWYRQDPGQGLRLIYYSQIVNDFQKGDIAEGYSVSREKKESFPLTVTSAQKNPTAFYLCASSIFGGVGDQPQHFGDGTRLSIL.

The J gene is TRBJ2-7, the V gene TRBV27; a possible D gene is TRBD2 (6 bases). The CDR3 is 18 amino acids. Trimming removed 2 bases from V and 2 bases from J, with 22 bases in between. Germline V gives CDR1 MNHEY, CDR2 SMNVEV (reference sequence). This CDR3 reads CASSLGFRETGVTYEQYF. CDR3 nucleotide sequence: TGTGCCAGCAGTTTAGGGTTCCGGGAAACGGGGGTTACCTACGAGCAGTACTTC.

The chain couples TRBV19 to TRBJ1-2; 7 bases are a match to TRBD1. This CDR3 has 15 residues. Looked up from germline, CDR1 is LNHDA and CDR2 is SQIVND (reference sequence). The V segment lost 8 bases and the J segment 5 bases; nucleotides outside the gene matches: 14. CDR3 protein: CASCPSAGGSYGYTF. Here the CDR3 DNA reads TGTGCCAGTTGCCCTTCGGCAGGGGGAAGTTATGGCTACACCTTC.

The genes are TRBV12-5 and TRBJ2-1; TRBD1 might be the D (5 bases). CDR3 length equals 14 residues. Germline CDR1 is LGHNT and CDR2 is FRNRAP. V shed 3 bases and J shed 3 bases, with 9 bases lying between them. CDR3 nucleotides: TGTGCTAGTGGTTTAGGGGATGTCTACAATGAGCAGTTCTTC. Its translation: CASGLGDVYNEQFF.

V is TRBV9 and J is TRBJ1-6; D uncertain. The V gene lost 0 bases and the J gene lost 3 bases, with 7 bases spanning the gap. Germline assignment: CDR1 SGDLS and CDR2 YYNGEE. CDR3 length equals 15 residues. CDR3 protein: CASSVEPGYNSPLHF. DNA of the CDR3: TGTGCCAGCAGCGTAGAACCGGGCTATAATTCACCCCTCCACTTT. Combining the CDR3 with reference TRBV9 and TRBJ1-6 gives the whole variable domain DSGVTQTPKHLITATGQRVTLRCSPRSGDLSVYWYQQSLDQGLQFLIQYYNGEERAKGNILERFSAQQFPDLHSELNLSSLELGDSALYFCASSVEPGYNSPLHFGNGTRLTVT.

In its sample, this clone was seen a few times. V is TRBV5-1 and J is TRBJ2-7; D possibly corresponds to TRBD1 (6 bases). Germline V gene lookup returns CDR1 SGHRS and CDR2 YFSETQ. The CDR3 totals 16 residues. V was clipped by 4 bases and J by 1 base, with 18 bases between them. The DNA of the CDR3 is TGCGCCAGCAGCCCCCTCCCGACAGGAATGTCCTACGAGCAGTACTTC. This translates into CASSPLPTGMSYEQYF.

The V call is TRBV29-1, the J call TRBJ2-5; no clear D gene. Per germline, CDR1 SQVTM and CDR2 ANQGSEA. CDR3 size: 13 residues. Trimming took off 3 bases at V and 0 bases at J, with 8 bases between the two ends. The CDR3 loop is CSVEKQYQETQYF. In DNA, the CDR3 is TGCAGCGTTGAGAAACAGTACCAAGAGACCCAGTACTTC.

V and J are TRBV28 and TRBJ2-2; TRBD2 aligns across 12 bases. The CDR3 contains 19 residues. Unmatched junction bases numbered 10, after V lost 5 bases and J lost 0 bases. Germline V CDR1 and CDR2: MDHEN, SYDVKM. DNA for the CDR3: TGTGCCAGCAGTGACACCGGACTAGCGGGACTCGCGAACACCGGGGAGCTGTTTTTT. This gives the protein CASSDTGLAGLANTGELFF.

V gene TRBV19 combines with J gene TRBJ1-2; 8 positions agree with TRBD1. Losses at the gene ends were 7 bases for V and 3 bases for J; bases not matched to a gene: 4. The CDR3 runs to 13 residues. Germline-derived CDR1 and CDR2 are LNHDA and SQIVND (reference sequence). The CDR3 nucleotides are TGTGCCAGTAAAGGACAGGGAGACTATGGCTACACCTTC. Protein sequence: CASKGQGDYGYTF.

This clone was counted many times. The rearrangement uses TRBV5-1 and TRBJ1-4, with D tentatively TRBD1 (5 bases). The CDR3 sequence is 16 residues long. V lost 0 bases and J lost 8, with 17 bases in between. Germline lookup yields CDR1 SGHRS and CDR2 YFSETQ. CDR3 coding DNA: TGCGCCAGCAGCTTGGCCGACGGGGGAGGTGGGGAAAAACTGTTTTTT. Translation: CASSLADGGGGEKLFF.

The gene calls are TRBV18 and TRBJ1-5; tentatively, D is TRBD1 (6 bases). Germline CDR1 KGHSH, CDR2 LQKENI. The V and J ends lost 4 bases and 2 bases respectively, with 9 bases between them. The CDR3 is 14 amino acids. The CDR3 is CASSRDRRNQPQHF. In DNA, the CDR3 is TGTGCCAGCTCACGCGACAGGCGCAATCAGCCCCAGCATTTT.

This clone occurred once. This chain links TRBV10-3 with TRBJ1-1; perhaps TRBD1 as D (5 bases). CDR3 length equals 18 residues. Trimming removed 0 bases from V and 0 bases from J, with 17 bases in between. The germline CDR1 and CDR2 sequences are ENHRY and SYGVKD. The CDR3 protein is CAISESVLQEGMNTEAFF. The CDR3 DNA follows: TGTGCCATCAGTGAGTCAGTACTTCAGGAGGGGATGAACACTGAAGCTTTCTTT.

In its sample, this clone was seen a few times. The chain uses TRBV27 and TRBJ1-5, with no clear D. Trimming stripped 2 bases from V and 4 bases from J, with 6 bases between. In germline, CDR1 is MNHEY, CDR2 SMNVEV (reference sequence). The length of the CDR3 is 13 residues. The CDR3 spells CASSLVTNQPQHF. DNA for the CDR3: TGTGCCAGCAGTTTAGTGACAAATCAGCCCCAGCATTTT.

This clone was counted between two and nine times. The chain employs TRBV7-2 and TRBJ2-1, with 11 nucleotides matching TRBD2. Germline V gene lookup returns CDR1 SGHTA and CDR2 FQGNSA. This CDR3 is built from 18 residues. The trim removed 2 bases at V and 6 bases at J, leaving 12 bases unmatched. CDR3 nucleotide sequence: TGTGCCAGCAGCTTAAGACCCCACTCCACTAGCGGGAGCAATGAGCAGTTCTTC. Amino acid sequence: CASSLRPHSTSGSNEQFF.

J is TRBJ2-5 and V is TRBV11-3, with a weak D call TRBD1 (6 bases). The CDR3 loop spans 14 amino acids. Germline V lookup: CDR1 SGHNT, CDR2 YENEEA. V lost 1 base and J 5 bases, leaving 11 bases between the germline ends. The CDR3: CASSLAAGAETQYF. CDR3 nucleotide sequence: TGTGCCAGCAGCTTAGCGGCAGGGGCGGAGACCCAGTACTTC. The whole variable domain, remainder taken from reference TRBV11-3 and TRBJ2-5, is EAGVVQSPRYKIIEKKQPVAFWCNPISGHNTLYWYLQNLGQGPELLIRYENEEAVDDSQLPKDRFSAERLKGVDSTLKIQPAELGDSAVYLCASSLAAGAETQYFGPGTRLLVL.